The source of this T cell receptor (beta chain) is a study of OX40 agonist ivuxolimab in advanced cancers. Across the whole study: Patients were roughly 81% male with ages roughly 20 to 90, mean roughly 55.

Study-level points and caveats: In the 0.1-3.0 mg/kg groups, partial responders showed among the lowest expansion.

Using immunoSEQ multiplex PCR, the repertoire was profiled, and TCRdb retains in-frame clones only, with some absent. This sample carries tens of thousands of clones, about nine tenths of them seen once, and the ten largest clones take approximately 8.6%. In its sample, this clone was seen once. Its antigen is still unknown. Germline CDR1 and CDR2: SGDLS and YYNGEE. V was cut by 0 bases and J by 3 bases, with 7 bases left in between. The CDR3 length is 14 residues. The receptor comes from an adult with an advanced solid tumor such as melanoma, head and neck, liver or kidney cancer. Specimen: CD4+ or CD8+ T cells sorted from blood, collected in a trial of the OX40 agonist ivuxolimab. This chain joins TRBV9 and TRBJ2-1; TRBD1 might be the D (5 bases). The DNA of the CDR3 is TGTGCCAGCAGCGTAGCTGGACACTACAATGAGCAGTTCTTC. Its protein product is CASSVAGHYNEQFF.